One and the same sample provided the 11 T cell receptor beta chains below, sequenced in a study of T cell changes during pregnancy in multiple sclerosis. The table came from immunoSEQ multiplex PCR; TCRdb's copy has only in-frame clones and leaves some out. The sample includes more than 55,000 clones, roughly 94% of them seen just once. The sequenced sample was CD8+ T cells from peripheral blood mononuclear cells, obtained in the third trimester of pregnancy. These receptors were collected from a female donor with multiple sclerosis, enrolled in a pregnancy study.

The rearrangement joins TRBV7-9 to TRBJ1-2; the match to TRBD1 covers 10 bases. The CDR3 spans 16 residues. Germline CDR1 is SEHNR and CDR2 is FQNEAQ (reference sequence). The junction had 12 bases not matched to a gene; V was cut back by 6 bases and J by 5 bases. CDR3 DNA: TGTGCCAGCAGTTACCCCGGGACAGGGGAAAATTATGGCTACACCTTC. As protein: CASSYPGTGENYGYTF. Full variable domain (rest looked up from reference TRBV7-9 and TRBJ1-2): DTGVSQNPRHKITKRGQNVTFRCDPISEHNRLYWYRQTLGQGPEFLTYFQNEAQLEKSRLLSDRFSAERPKGSFSTLEIQRTEQGDSAMYLCASSYPGTGENYGYTFGSGTRLTVV.

The CDR3 region is CASSLTGSPNEQYF. CDR3 bases: TGTGCCAGCAGCTTAACCGGGAGCCCTAACGAGCAGTACTTC. The gene calls are TRBV7-6 and TRBJ2-7, with D possibly TRBD2 on 6 matching bases. Germline CDR1 and CDR2: SGHVS and FNYEAQ. The V gene lost 2 bases and the J gene lost 5 bases, with 13 bases spanning the gap. CDR3 length: 14 residues.

The chain recombines TRBV27 with TRBJ2-7; 9 bases line up with TRBD2. CDR1 is MNHEY, CDR2 SMNVEV, per germline (reference sequence). CDR3 length: 14 amino acids. J gave up 6 bases and V 3 bases, and 6 bases lay outside the gene matches. The CDR3 DNA reads TGTGCCAGCAGTTTGCGGGAGGGCTGGGGCGAGCAGTACTTC. Protein product: CASSLREGWGEQYF.

The rearrangement joins TRBV5-1 to TRBJ2-7, with 11 positions matching TRBD2. V was clipped by 4 bases and J by 2 bases; unmatched bases: 5. Germline V gene lookup returns CDR1 SGHRS and CDR2 YFSETQ. The CDR3 is made up of 15 amino acids. Written as DNA, the CDR3 is TGCGCCAGCAGCGAGGGGACTAGCGGAACCTACGAGCAGTACTTC. Its protein is CASSEGTSGTYEQYF.

This chain uses TRBV5-6 with TRBJ1-3; 9 bases are a match to TRBD1. In germline, CDR1 is SGHDT, CDR2 YYEEEE. V was clipped by 0 bases and J by 4 bases; unmatched bases: 2. The CDR3 has 15 residues. CDR3 protein: CASSLVGQGGNTIYF. In DNA form, the CDR3 reads TGTGCCAGCAGCTTGGTGGGACAGGGCGGAAACACCATATATTTT.

The chain combines TRBV7-9 with TRBJ1-2, with 7 bases fitting TRBD1. Germline loops: CDR1 SEHNR, CDR2 FQNEAQ (reference sequence). The CDR3 has 16 residues. Trimming at V came to 3 bases and at J to 2 bases, leaving 9 bases not matched to a gene. The CDR3 sequence is CASSFLETGPNYGYTF. The CDR3 DNA is TGTGCCAGCAGCTTTTTGGAGACAGGGCCAAACTATGGCTACACCTTC.

This clone was seen a single time. The chain couples TRBV29-1 to TRBJ1-2; unclear D gene. Trimming left V 0 bases short and J 2 bases short, with 16 bases between. Germline CDR1 SQVTM, CDR2 ANQGSEA. CDR3 length: 16 amino acids. CDR3 in DNA: TGCAGCGTTGAAGATTGGGCAGACGATTCCAACTATGGCTACACCTTC. It codes for CSVEDWADDSNYGYTF.

The chain joins TRBV7-6 to TRBJ1-1; 8 positions match TRBD1. Per germline, CDR1 SGHVS and CDR2 FNYEAQ. The CDR3 contains 15 residues. J lost 2 bases, V lost 4 bases, and 6 bases had no gene match. As DNA, the CDR3 is TGTGCCAGCAGCTCCCGGACAGGGCTTAACACTGAAGCTTTCTTT. Its protein product is CASSSRTGLNTEAFF.

The chain uses TRBV5-4 and TRBJ2-2, with D possibly TRBD2 on 6 matching bases. Germline loops: CDR1 SGHNT, CDR2 YYREEE (reference sequence). Trimming cost V 1 base and J 1 base, with 8 bases left between them. This CDR3 is 15 amino acids long. The CDR3 is CASSLNGGNTGELFF. CDR3 coding DNA: TGTGCCAGCAGCTTGAACGGGGGGAACACCGGGGAGCTGTTTTTT.

The chain couples TRBV13 to TRBJ2-7, with D hard to call. The V and J ends lost 4 bases and 6 bases respectively, with 13 bases between them. Germline V gene data show CDR1 as PRHDT and CDR2 as FYEKMQ (reference sequence). CDR3 length: 13 residues. The DNA of the CDR3 is TGTGCCAGCAGCTCCCCCCGACTGAGCGAGCAGTACTTC. Protein sequence: CASSSPRLSEQYF.

The sample holds one count of this clone. The rearrangement links TRBV4-3 to TRBJ2-7; 10 positions match TRBD2. Germline lookup yields CDR1 LGHNA and CDR2 YSLEER. The CDR3 spans 16 residues. Unmatched junction bases numbered 7, after V lost 0 bases and J lost 5 bases. As DNA, the CDR3 is TGCGCCAGCAGCCAAGATCTTGTTACTAGCGGGGACGAGCAGTACTTC. Translation gives CASSQDLVTSGDEQYF.